This record covers a single T cell receptor beta chain. Its antigen is not known. The sample comes from a study of cytomegalovirus exposure and HLA in healthy donors. Study results and limitations: In a later analysis, a genetic analysis reported fewer productive-TCR N-insertions in an Asian-associated ancestry cluster than the cohort average. Sequencing depth roughly uniform across donors was assumed in presence/absence analyses. Donor immune exposure was known only as CMV serostatus.

Germline lookup yields CDR1 MNHNS and CDR2 SASEGT. V was pared by 8 bases and J by 4 bases, with 6 bases of the junction left unmatched. The CDR3 covers 15 residues. Sampled while nominally healthy, donors likely had unrecorded immune exposures. PCR amplification relied on 60 Vbeta primers (plus 13 Jbeta primers). The method was immunoSEQ multiplex PCR; TCRdb's version includes in-frame clones alone and lacks a portion of them. The data contain roughly 120,000 clones, about 68% of them singletons. The clonotype originates from a woman in her thirties or forties in good health and CMV-seropositive. The rearrangement joins TRBV6-1 to TRBJ2-6; 9 positions match TRBD1. Sequenced material: PBMCs. CDR3 DNA: TGTGCCAGCTGTACAGGGGGCGAAGGGGCCAACGTCCTGACTTTC. This sequence encodes CASCTGGEGANVLTF.